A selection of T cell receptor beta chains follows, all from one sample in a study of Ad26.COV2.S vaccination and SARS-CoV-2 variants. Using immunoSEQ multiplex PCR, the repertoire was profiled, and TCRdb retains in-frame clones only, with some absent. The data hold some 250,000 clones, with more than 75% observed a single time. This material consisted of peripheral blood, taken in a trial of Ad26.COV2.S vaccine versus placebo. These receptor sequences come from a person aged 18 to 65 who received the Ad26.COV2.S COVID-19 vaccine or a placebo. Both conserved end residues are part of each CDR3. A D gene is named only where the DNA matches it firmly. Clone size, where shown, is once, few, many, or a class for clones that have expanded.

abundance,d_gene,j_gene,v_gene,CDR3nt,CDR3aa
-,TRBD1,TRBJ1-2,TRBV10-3,TGTGCCATCAGTGGGGACAGGGGGGATAAATATGGCTACACCTTC,CAISGDRGDKYGYTF
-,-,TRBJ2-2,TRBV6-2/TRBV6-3,TGTGCCAGCAGTACACGGACGCCCGGGGAGCTGTTTTTT,CASSTRTPGELFF
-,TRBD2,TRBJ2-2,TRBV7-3,TGTGCCAGCAGCACCCACGGACTAGCCGTGAACACCGGGGAGCTGTTTTTT,CASSTHGLAVNTGELFF
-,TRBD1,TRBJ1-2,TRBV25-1,TGTGCCAGCAGTGAACTGGACAGGGGGTATGGCTACACCTTC,CASSELDRGYGYTF
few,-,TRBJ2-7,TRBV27,TGTGCCAGCAGTCCCCCCTACGAGCAGTACTTC,CASSPPYEQYF
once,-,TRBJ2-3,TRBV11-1,TGTGCCAGCAGCTCGACAACAGCCACAGATACGCAGTATTTT,CASSSTTATDTQYF
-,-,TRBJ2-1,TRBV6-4,TGTGCCAGCAGTGACGAGCCAGGGACCTACAATGAGCAGTTCTTC,CASSDEPGTYNEQFF
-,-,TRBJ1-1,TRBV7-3,TGTGCCAGCAGCTTAACTGGTGGTGTCACTGAAGCTTTCTTT,CASSLTGGVTEAFF
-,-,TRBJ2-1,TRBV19,TGTGCCAGTAGTATCGCCGCAGGGCTTGAACTAAATGAGCAGTTCTTC,CASSIAAGLELNEQFF
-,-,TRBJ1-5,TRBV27,TGTGCCAGCAGTAGTATCATTTCGGGGGGGTATCAGCCCCAGCATTTT,CASSSIISGGYQPQHF
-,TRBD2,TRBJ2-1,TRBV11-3,TGTGCCAGCAGCTTAGATTCGGTAGCGGGATATAAAAATGAGCAGTTCTTC,CASSLDSVAGYKNEQFF
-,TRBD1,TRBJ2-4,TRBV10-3,TGTGCCATCAGTGGCTCGGGACAGGGAGATTTTCAGTACTTC,CAISGSGQGDFQYF
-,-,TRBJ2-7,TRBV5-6,TGTGCCAGCAGCTTGCTCAACGGGGATGAGCAGTACTTC,CASSLLNGDEQYF
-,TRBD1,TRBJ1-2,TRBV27,TGTGCCAGCAGTTTAGGGACAGGGGTGGGGTATGGCTACACCTTC,CASSLGTGVGYGYTF
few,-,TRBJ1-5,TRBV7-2,TGTGCCAGCAGCTTATCCGAAGTACAGCCCCAGCATTTT,CASSLSEVQPQHF
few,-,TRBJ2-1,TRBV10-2,TGCGCCAGCAGTGAAGGTAACCCAATGGAGCAGTTCTTC,CASSEGNPMEQFF
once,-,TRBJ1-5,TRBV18,TGTGCCAGCTCACCAAGCTCAGGGAGTGGAAATCAGCCCCAGCATTTT,CASSPSSGSGNQPQHF
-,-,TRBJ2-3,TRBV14,TGTGCCAGCAGCCAAGTCGGGGAGGGACAGTACCTCACAGATACGCAGTATTTT,CASSQVGEGQYLTDTQYF
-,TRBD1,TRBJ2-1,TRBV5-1,TGCGCCAGCAGCTTGGCGGCAGGGGGCCTGAGCTCCTACAATGAGCAGTTCTTC,CASSLAAGGLSSYNEQFF
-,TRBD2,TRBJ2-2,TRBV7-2,TGTGCCAGCAGCTTAGAAAGCGGGGGGGCCGGCGGGGAGCTGTTTTTT,CASSLESGGAGGELFF
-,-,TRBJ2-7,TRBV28,TGTGCCAGCACTTTAAATGGACCCCTATACGAGCAGTACTTC,CASTLNGPLYEQYF
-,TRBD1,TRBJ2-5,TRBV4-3,TGCGCCAGCAGCCAAGATCAAGGACAGGGACAAGAGACCCAGTACTTC,CASSQDQGQGQETQYF
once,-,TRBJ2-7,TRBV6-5,TGTGCCAGCAGTTCGCCCCCCGCCGAGCAGTACTTC,CASSSPPAEQYF
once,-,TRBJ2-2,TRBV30,TGTGCCTGGAAACCGCTTAACACCGGGGAGCTGTTTTTT,CAWKPLNTGELFF
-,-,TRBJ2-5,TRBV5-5,TGTGCCAGCCTGACCGGTGAGCCACAAGAGACCCAGTACTTC,CASLTGEPQETQYF
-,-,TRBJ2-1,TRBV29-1,TGCAGCGTTGACGGGTGGGACCGTACTAATGAGCAGTTCTTC,CSVDGWDRTNEQFF
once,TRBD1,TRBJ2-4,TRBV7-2,TGTGCCAGCAGCTTAGCGCGCGCAGGGGGAACTGAAAACATTCAGTACTTC,CASSLARAGGTENIQYF
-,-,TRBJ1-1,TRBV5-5,TGTGCCAGCAGCCCACAGGGTTACACTGAAGCTTTCTTT,CASSPQGYTEAFF
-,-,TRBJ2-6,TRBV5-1,TGCGCCAGCAGCCCCGGAGTGGGAATCTCTGGGGCCAACGTCCTGACTTTC,CASSPGVGISGANVLTF
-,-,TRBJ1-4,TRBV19,TGTGCCAGTAGTACGGGGCCTGGAAATGAAAAACTGTTTTTT,CASSTGPGNEKLFF
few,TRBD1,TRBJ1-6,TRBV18,TGTGCCAGCTCACCATCCCCAGGGGGCAATAATTCACCCCTCCACTTT,CASSPSPGGNNSPLHF
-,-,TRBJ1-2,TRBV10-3,TGTGCCATCAGAATCCCTGATTTCCACTATGGCTACACCTTC,CAIRIPDFHYGYTF
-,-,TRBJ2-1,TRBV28,TGTGCCAGCACTTCGGGGTGGGATGAGCAGTTCTTC,CASTSGWDEQFF
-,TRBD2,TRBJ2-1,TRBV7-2,TGTGCCAGCAGCTCCTTCCCTAGCGGGTCCCTGGGCAATGAGCAGTTCTTC,CASSSFPSGSLGNEQFF
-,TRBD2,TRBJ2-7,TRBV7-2,TGTGCCAGCAGCGTCGCTAGCGGCCTGAGGGAGCAGTACTTC,CASSVASGLREQYF
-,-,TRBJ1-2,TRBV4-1,TGCGCCAGCAGCCAAAGGGGAGCCCGTAACTATGGCTACACCTTC,CASSQRGARNYGYTF
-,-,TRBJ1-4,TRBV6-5,TGTGCCAGCAGGTTCACTAATGAAAAACTGTTTTTT,CASRFTNEKLFF
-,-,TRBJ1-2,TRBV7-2,TGTGCCAGCAGCTTATCTCCTGGGGAAGGCTACACCTTC,CASSLSPGEGYTF
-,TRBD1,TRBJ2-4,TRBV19,TGTGCCAGTAGGCCGGGACAGGGGGCGAACATTCAGTACTTC,CASRPGQGANIQYF
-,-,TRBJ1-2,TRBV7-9,TGTGCCAGCAGCTTAGGCTTGGAGAGGATGGATGGCTACACCTTC,CASSLGLERMDGYTF
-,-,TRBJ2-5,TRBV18,TGTGCCAGCTCCGCTTTTCGGGGGGAGACCCAGTACTTC,CASSAFRGETQYF
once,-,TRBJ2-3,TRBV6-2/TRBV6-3,TGTGCCAGCAGTTACGGGGGGCTGTCGGATACGCAGTATTTT,CASSYGGLSDTQYF
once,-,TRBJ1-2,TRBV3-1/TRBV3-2,TGTGCCAGCAGCCAACGGACACTTGAGGATGGCTACACCTTC,CASSQRTLEDGYTF
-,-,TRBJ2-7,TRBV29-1,TGCAGCGTTGAAGCGGAGAACTACGAGCAGTACTTC,CSVEAENYEQYF
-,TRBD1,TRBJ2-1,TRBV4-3,TGCGCCAGCAGCAAACAGGGGGAAATAGTCAATGAGCAGTTCTTC,CASSKQGEIVNEQFF
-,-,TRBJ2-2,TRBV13,TGTGCCAGCAGCACCCGGGACTCCCCAGGAGACACCGGGGAGCTGTTTTTT,CASSTRDSPGDTGELFF
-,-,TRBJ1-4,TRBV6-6,TGTGCCAGCAGCCCGGGGAGGGGGGGGCTGTTTTTT,CASSPGRGGLFF
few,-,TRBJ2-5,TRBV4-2,TGTGCCAGCAGCCCCGGAGGACCCGGGGAAGAGACCCAGTACTTC,CASSPGGPGEETQYF
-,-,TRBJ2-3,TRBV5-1,TGCGCCAGCGGGAGTCGCACAGATACGCAGTATTTT,CASGSRTDTQYF
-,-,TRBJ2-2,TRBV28,TGTGCCAGCAGTTCGTTTTTGGGAGCGACCACCGGGGAGCTGTTTTTT,CASSSFLGATTGELFF
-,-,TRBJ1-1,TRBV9,TGTGCCAGCAGCGTAGCAGGGCTCACTGAAGCTTTCTTT,CASSVAGLTEAFF
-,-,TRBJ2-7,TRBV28,TGTGCCAGCAGTTCGTGGGGTGGCGAGCAGTACTTC,CASSSWGGEQYF